This record covers a single T cell receptor (beta chain). This entry comes from a study of blood T cell repertoires in COVID-19. The repertoire was sequenced with immunoSEQ multiplex PCR; TCRdb's copy has only in-frame clones and lacks some. The table records about 190,000 clones, over 75% of them present only once. The sequence was collected from a woman of 80 years or more with active or convalescent COVID-19. The specimen was peripheral blood.

The CDR3 spells CASSSGQGPQHF. In DNA, the CDR3 is TGTGCCAGCAGCTCCGGACAGGGACCCCAGCATTTT. The V call is TRBV7-9, the J call TRBJ1-5; TRBD1 aligns across 8 bases. V lost 4 bases and J lost 10; bases outside the gene matches: 3. In germline, CDR1 is SEHNR, CDR2 FQNEAQ (reference sequence). The length of the CDR3 is 12 residues.